The T cell receptor beta chain described here comes from a study of Ad26.COV2.S vaccination and SARS-CoV-2 variants. Study-level information: Within the COV1001 Ad26.COV2.S trial arm, the donor was enrolled. By the intramuscular route, Ad26.COV2.S was given once, or twice 56 days apart. Study outcomes and limitations: Estimates derived from TCR breadth and depth analyses may have underestimated total T cell responses.

This sample's treatment: about 20 received Ad26.COV2.S at low or high dose, single or two shots; 5 received placebo; per-sample allocation not given. All samples were drawn on day 63, counting from the first vaccine or placebo injection. Cohort 1b enrolled adults aged 18-55 years in Boston. Method: immunoSEQ multiplex PCR; TCRdb's copy keeps in-frame clones and lacks some. Among about 320,000 clones listed, roughly 86% were seen once. With regard to this clone: Its antigen is still unknown.

This clonotype was obtained from a person aged 18-65 years who received the Ad26.COV2.S COVID-19 vaccine or a placebo. Sequenced here: peripheral blood, sampled in a trial of Ad26.COV2.S vaccine versus placebo.

DNA for the CDR3: TGTGCCAGCAGTTACTCTTTCCGACTAGCGGCCTACGAGCAGTACTTC. This encodes CASSYSFRLAAYEQYF. The chain uses TRBV6-5 and TRBJ2-7; 9 bases are a match to TRBD2. This CDR3 is built from 16 residues. V gave up 0 bases and J gave up 2 bases; unmatched junction bases: 5. The germline CDR1 and CDR2 sequences are MNHEY and SVGAGI.